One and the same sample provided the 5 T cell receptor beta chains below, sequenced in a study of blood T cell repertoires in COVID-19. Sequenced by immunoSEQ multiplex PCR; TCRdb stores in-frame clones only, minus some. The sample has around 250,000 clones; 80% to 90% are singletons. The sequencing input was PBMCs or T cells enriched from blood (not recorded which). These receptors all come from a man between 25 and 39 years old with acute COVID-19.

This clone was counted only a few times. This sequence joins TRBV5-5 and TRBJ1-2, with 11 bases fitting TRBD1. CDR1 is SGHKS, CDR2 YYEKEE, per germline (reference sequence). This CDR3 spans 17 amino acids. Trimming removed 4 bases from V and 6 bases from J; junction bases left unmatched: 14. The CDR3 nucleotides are TGTGCCAGCAGCGCGCGGGAGGGACAGGGGGGAGTAAATGGCTACACCTTC. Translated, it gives CASSAREGQGGVNGYTF.

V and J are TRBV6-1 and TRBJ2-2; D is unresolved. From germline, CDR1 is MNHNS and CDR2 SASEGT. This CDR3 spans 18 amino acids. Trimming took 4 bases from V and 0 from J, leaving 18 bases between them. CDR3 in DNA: TGTGCCAGCAGTGCCTTCGGAGTCACTCTTGCGAACACCGGGGAGCTGTTTTTT. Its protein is CASSAFGVTLANTGELFF.

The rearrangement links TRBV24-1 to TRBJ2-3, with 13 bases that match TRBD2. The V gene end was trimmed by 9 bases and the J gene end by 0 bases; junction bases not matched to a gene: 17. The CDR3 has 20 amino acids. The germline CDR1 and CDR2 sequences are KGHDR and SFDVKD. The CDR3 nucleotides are TGTGCCACCCAGTCCGCCCGGGCGACTAGCGGGAGGACAAGCACAGATACGCAGTATTTT. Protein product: CATQSARATSGRTSTDTQYF.

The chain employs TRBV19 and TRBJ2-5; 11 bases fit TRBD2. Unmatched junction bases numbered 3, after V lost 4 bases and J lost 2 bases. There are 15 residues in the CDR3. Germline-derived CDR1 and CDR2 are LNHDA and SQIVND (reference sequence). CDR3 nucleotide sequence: TGTGCCAGTAGTACGGGACTAGCGGTTCAAGAGACCCAGTACTTC. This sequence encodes CASSTGLAVQETQYF.

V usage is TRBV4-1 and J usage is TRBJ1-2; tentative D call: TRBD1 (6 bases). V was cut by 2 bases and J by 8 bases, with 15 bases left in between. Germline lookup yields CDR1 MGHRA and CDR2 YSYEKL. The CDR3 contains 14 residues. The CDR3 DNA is TGCGCCAGCAGCCAACCCGACAGGCTGGGCGGCTACACCTTC. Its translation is CASSQPDRLGGYTF.